This T cell receptor beta chain was sequenced for a study of blood T cells in healthy people across ages. A J-beta primer mix and a sample-barcoded 5' primer were used in a second PCR of about 7 to 11 cycles. Each CDR3 protein gets one entry after TCRdb re-called the 5' RACE reads with MiXCR. The table includes under 1,100,000 distinct CDR3 sequences, about 25% detected once. CDR1 and CDR2 from the germline V gene are MNHEY and SVGAGI. This CDR3 contains 15 residues. Losses at the gene ends were 9 bases for V and 1 base for J; bases not matched to a gene: 9. This sample was shared with a second study, whose subject was T cells of mothers and their children. This second study says: Five or six children, together with their three healthy Caucasian mothers, made up the donors. Reverse transcription into cDNA received all extracted RNA, at approximately 1.4 ug per 15 ul.

The specimen was blood. The TCR sequence derives from a girl under 10 years old in good health. The chain couples TRBV6-5 to TRBJ2-4, with TRBD1 identical over 7 bases. CDR3: CASSGGRLAKNIQYF. The CDR3 coding sequence is TGTGCCAGTTCAGGGGGAAGGTTGGCCAAAAACATTCAGTACTTC.